The rows below give T cell receptor beta chains drawn from one sample of a study of blood T cell repertoires in COVID-19. Clones were read by immunoSEQ multiplex PCR, and TCRdb kept only the in-frame ones, dropping some. In the table there are under 250,000 clones, about four fifths of which are singletons. The sample comprised peripheral blood. Receptors originate from a woman aged 50 to 60 with acute or convalescent COVID-19. CDR3s leave out the opening cysteine and the closing phenylalanine or tryptophan.

>TRBJ2-1|TRBV11-2
ASSLVAHEQF
>TRBJ2-7|TRBV6-5
ASSPGTSGRRVQY
>TRBJ2-1|TRBV5-4
ASSSLGLAGGLKFDEQF
>TRBJ2-1|TRBV5-1
ASSLDVGTSAYNEQF
>TRBJ2-7|TRBV11-3
ASSLVRGWSAAY
>TRBJ2-5|TRBV11-2
ASSPTLAGGWTQY
>TRBJ1-1|TRBV18
ASSPGTGRTEAF
>TRBJ2-5|TRBV10-3
AISERRDGGTQY
>TRBJ1-1|TRBV6-6
ASRDGETEAF
>TRBJ2-5|TRBV19
ASSRQPLQETQY
>TRBJ2-1|TRBV9
ASSDRGSTYNEQF
>TRBJ1-2|TRBV28
ASSLGGDGYT
>TRBJ2-1|TRBV6-1
ASSEASGIYNEQF
>TRBJ2-7|TRBV28
ASSFRLADEQY
>TRBJ1-1|TRBV9
ASSVVDTEAF
>TRBJ2-1|TRBV6-5
ASRSVNEQF
>TRBJ2-1|TRBV24-1
ATSDSGSRTGRYNEQF
>TRBJ2-7|TRBV28
ASRTGLGYEQY
>TRBJ2-5|TRBV7-7
ASSLELAGVYETQY
>TRBJ2-7|TRBV19
ASSRQAQSYEQY
>TRBJ1-5|TRBV11-2
ASSSMGQNQPQH
>TRBJ2-7|TRBV2
ASSQGIPYEQY